The present entry profiles one T cell receptor beta chain with its context. Its antigen is unknown. A single base separates this from a much larger clone, so it may be a read error. This record comes from a study of identical twins. The J segment lost 5 bases and the V segment lost 2 bases, leaving 1 base of the junction unmatched. CDR1 SGHVS and CDR2 FQNEAQ come from the germline V gene. The CDR3 has 15 amino acids. Addition of a universal primer site occurred through template switching, and cDNA carried unique molecular identifiers. TCRdb ran MiXCR on the 5' RACE reads and lists one entry per CDR3 protein. Of some 460,000 distinct CDR3 sequences listed, 13% to 15% are singletons. Study-level points and caveats: The models gave estimates that fell short of the out-of-frame TCR alpha sharing seen in monozygotic twins. Twins showed weaker excess sharing in their beta out-of-frame sequences.

The same data also went into a second study, on yellow fever vaccine responses in identical twins.

The sample comprised CD4+ T cells sorted from blood. The chain carries TRBV7-8 and TRBJ2-2, with 11 bases fitting TRBD2. The TCR comes from a woman younger than 30 in good health. CDR3 protein: CASSLRTSGTGELFF. As DNA, the CDR3 is TGTGCCAGCAGCTTACGGACTAGCGGGACCGGGGAGCTGTTTTTT.